These T cell receptor beta chains were read from a single sample in a study of control samples from healthy donors and cancer patients. The protocol was immunoSEQ multiplex PCR, while the TCRdb copy is restricted to in-frame clones and leaves out a portion. The sample records about 140,000 clones, around 85% being singletons. Source material: blood. The receptors derive from a woman aged 30 to 39 in good health. The CDR3 runs from the conserved cysteine through the conserved F or W. The D gene is left open where the match is weak. Clone size, where shown, is once, few, many, or a class for clones that have expanded.

>TRBJ1-3|NA|TRBV5-1|16|NA
TGCGCCAGCAGCCCGGCAGGATCCAGCTCTGGAAACACCATATATTTT
CASSPAGSSSGNTIYF
>TRBJ1-5|TRBD1|TRBV18|14|NA
TGTGCCAGCTCACTGGACAGGGGTGGTCAGCCCCAGCATTTT
CASSLDRGGQPQHF
>TRBJ1-4|NA|TRBV7-8|16|NA
TGTGCCAGCAGCCTAGGGGCTAGCGTTTTGGGTGAAAAACTGTTTTTT
CASSLGASVLGEKLFF
>TRBJ2-2|TRBD2|TRBV19|18|once
TGTGCCAGTAGTACCCCTCCCAGACTAGCGGAATACACCGGGGAGCTGTTTTTT
CASSTPPRLAEYTGELFF
>TRBJ1-1|NA|TRBV5-1|17|once
TGCGCCAGCAGCTTGGCCGTAACACAGGCCTTCGCGACTGAAGCTTTCTTT
CASSLAVTQAFATEAFF
>TRBJ2-6|NA|TRBV2|18|NA
TGTGCCAGTGGGCTCCGGGACCCTCGACGGGCTGGGGCCAACGTCCTGACTTTC
CASGLRDPRRAGANVLTF
>TRBJ2-1|NA|TRBV5-6|15|NA
TGTGCCAGCAGCCTGGATAGGGGTTACCACAATGAGCAGTTCTTC
CASSLDRGYHNEQFF
>TRBJ2-5|NA|TRBV11-2|17|NA
TGTGCCAGCAGCTTAGAAGGGGGATATCAGGGGAAAGAGACCCAGTACTTC
CASSLEGGYQGKETQYF
>TRBJ2-7|NA|TRBV19|14|NA
TGTGCCAGTAGTATAGGCTGGTCCGAGAACGAGCAGTACTTC
CASSIGWSENEQYF
>TRBJ1-1|NA|TRBV5-5|15|NA
TGTGCCAGCAGTTTACACAGGCTATTGGACACTGAAGCTTTCTTT
CASSLHRLLDTEAFF
>TRBJ2-5|TRBD2|TRBV28|15|NA
TGTGCCAGCAGCCTTCGGGGGGGCCCCCAAGAGACCCAGTACTTC
CASSLRGGPQETQYF
>TRBJ2-1|TRBD1|TRBV19|13|NA
TGTGCCAGTAGCTTTGGGGACAGCAATGAGCAGTTCTTC
CASSFGDSNEQFF
>TRBJ2-4|NA|TRBV29-1|13|NA
TGCAGCGTTGCGTTGGGGGATGGAAACATTCAGTACTTC
CSVALGDGNIQYF
>TRBJ1-5|NA|TRBV7-7|15|NA
TGTGCTAGCCTTAACCGGGACCCTTCCAATCAGCCCCAGCATTTT
CASLNRDPSNQPQHF
>TRBJ2-7|NA|TRBV3-1/TRBV3-2|20|NA
TGTGCCAGCAGCCAAGAGATGGACCGGGACCCTCGGGGCGATAGCTACGAGCAGTACTTC
CASSQEMDRDPRGDSYEQYF
>TRBJ2-5|TRBD2|TRBV11-2|15|NA
TGTGCCAGCAGCTTACGGCTAGCGGGAGACGAGACCCAGTACTTC
CASSLRLAGDETQYF
>TRBJ2-7|NA|TRBV19|14|NA
TGTGCCAGTAGTATTGGTGGGAGGTACTACGAGCAGTACTTC
CASSIGGRYYEQYF
>TRBJ2-3|TRBD1|TRBV6-5|15|once
TGTGCCAGCAGCACCGGGACAGGGTCCGGCGGGACGCAGTATTTT
CASSTGTGSGGTQYF
>TRBJ1-1|TRBD1|TRBV18|15|NA
TGTGCCAGCTCACCACCGGGACAGTATCACACTGAAGCTTTCTTT
CASSPPGQYHTEAFF
>TRBJ2-2|NA|TRBV28|12|NA
TGTGCCAGTACTACAGGGCCCGGGGAGCTGTTTTTT
CASTTGPGELFF
>TRBJ2-1|TRBD1|TRBV7-9|17|NA
TGTGCCAGCAGCTTAGGCCTAACAGGGGGCGACAGCAATGAGCAGTTCTTC
CASSLGLTGGDSNEQFF
>TRBJ2-1|TRBD2|TRBV19|16|NA
TGTGCCAGTAGTATAGCCGGGACTAGCGGGAGTGATGAGCAGTTCTTC
CASSIAGTSGSDEQFF
>TRBJ2-3|TRBD2|TRBV6-4|13|few
TGTGCCAGCAGTGAGCGGGAGACAGATACGCAGTATTTT
CASSERETDTQYF
>TRBJ2-7|NA|TRBV29-1|14|NA
TGCAGCGTTGAAGGGGGGGACAGAGTCTACGAGCAGTACTTC
CSVEGGDRVYEQYF
>TRBJ1-3|TRBD1|TRBV18|21|NA
TGTGCCAGCTCACCACTTTTCGTCACCCAGGGACAGGGAACTTCTGGAAACACCATATATTTT
CASSPLFVTQGQGTSGNTIYF
>TRBJ2-7|NA|TRBV5-4|15|NA
TGTGCCAGCAGTCTGGGGCTAGAAGTATCCTACGAGCAGTACTTC
CASSLGLEVSYEQYF
>TRBJ2-1|TRBD1|TRBV19|14|NA
TGTGCCAGTAGCGCGAGTACAGGGGGCTATGGGCAGTTCTTC
CASSASTGGYGQFF
>TRBJ2-3|NA|TRBV5-1|14|NA
TGCGCCAGCAGCCCAGAGGGGGGCACAGATACGCAGTATTTT
CASSPEGGTDTQYF
>TRBJ1-4|TRBD1|TRBV19|14|NA
TGTGCCAGTAGTATCGGGACAGATAATGAAAAACTGTTTTTT
CASSIGTDNEKLFF
>TRBJ2-2|NA|TRBV12-3/TRBV12-4|12|NA
TGTGCCAGCAGTCCCTACACCGGGGAGCTGTTTTTT
CASSPYTGELFF